Presented here are 5 T cell receptor beta chains from one specimen sequenced in a study of cytomegalovirus exposure and HLA in healthy donors. PCR involved 60 Vbeta and 13 Jbeta primers. Profiled with immunoSEQ multiplex PCR; TCRdb holds only in-frame clones, not every one. The sample carries fewer than 85,000 clones, 60% to 80% recorded once. The sample taken for sequencing was PBMCs. These receptors all come from a woman aged 40 to 50 in good health and CMV-seropositive.

This chain connects TRBV2 to TRBJ1-3; D is perhaps TRBD1 (5 bases). The CDR3 covers 14 residues. Deletions cut 5 bases from V and 7 bases from J, with 15 bases between. Germline V gene data show CDR1 as SNHLY and CDR2 as FYNNEI. CDR3 sequence: CASSPPGGLNTIYF. In DNA form, the CDR3 reads TGTGCCAGCAGTCCTCCCGGGGGTTTGAACACCATATATTTT.

This chain joins TRBV5-1 and TRBJ1-2; a possible D gene is TRBD1 (6 bases). The CDR3 sequence is 15 residues long. Germline V gene lookup returns CDR1 SGHRS and CDR2 YFSETQ. V was pared by 2 bases and J by 8 bases, with 19 bases between. CDR3 sequence (DNA): TGCGCCAGCAGCTTTAGGGAACAGGGATCGGGCGGCTACACCTTC. This gives the protein CASSFREQGSGGYTF.

V usage is TRBV20-1 and J usage is TRBJ2-1; possible D gene TRBD1, 6 bases. Germline V gives CDR1 DFQATT, CDR2 SNEGSKA (reference sequence). V gave up 4 bases and J gave up 7 bases, with 8 bases separating them. The CDR3 contains 11 residues. The CDR3 region is CSAITGNEQFF. DNA of the CDR3: TGCAGTGCTATCACAGGGAATGAGCAGTTCTTC.

The chain couples TRBV5-1 to TRBJ1-2, with 7 bases fitting TRBD1. The ends lost 0 bases at V and 8 bases at J; junction bases unmatched: 7. CDR1 is SGHRS and CDR2 is YFSETQ in the germline V gene. The CDR3 consists of 14 residues. The CDR3 sequence: CASSLEGAGRGYTF. The CDR3, as DNA: TGCGCCAGCAGCTTGGAGGGGGCGGGGAGAGGCTACACCTTC.

This clone came up once. J is TRBJ1-3 and V is TRBV2, with 10 bases aligning to TRBD1. In germline, CDR1 is SNHLY, CDR2 FYNNEI. CDR3 length: 15 residues. J gave up 0 bases and V 6 bases, and 2 bases lay outside the gene matches. The CDR3 loop reads CASSRTGGSGNTIYF. The CDR3 region has the DNA TGTGCCAGCAGCAGGACAGGGGGCTCTGGAAACACCATATATTTT.